These 22 T cell receptor beta chains were sequenced from one sample in a study of T cell responses to AZD1222 COVID-19 vaccine. Generated by immunoSEQ multiplex PCR, the TCRdb table keeps only in-frame clones and is missing some. In the table there are 110,000 to 150,000 clones, 85% to 95% of which are singletons. The sequencing used peripheral blood, collected after recovery from COVID-19. The receptors originated from an adult who had recovered from COVID-19.

The chain has TRBV9 and TRBJ2-3; D is possibly TRBD2 (5 bases). CDR1 and CDR2 from the germline V gene are SGDLS and YYNGEE. This CDR3 is built from 18 residues. V was clipped by 3 bases and J by 3 bases, with 23 bases between them. CDR3 sequence (DNA): TGTGCCAGCAGCGGGTCCTATCCTATAGCGTCGAGAACAGATACGCAGTATTTT. Protein product: CASSGSYPIASRTDTQYF. Together with reference TRBV9 and TRBJ2-3, the CDR3 gives the full variable domain: DSGVTQTPKHLITATGQRVTLRCSPRSGDLSVYWYQQSLDQGLQFLIQYYNGEERAKGNILERFSAQQFPDLHSELNLSSLELGDSALYFCASSGSYPIASRTDTQYFGPGTRLTVL.

This clone is a singleton in its sample. J is TRBJ2-7 and V is TRBV9; TRBD2 aligns across 13 bases. V lost 0 bases and J lost 2; bases outside the gene matches: 5. The CDR3 is 17 amino acids. The germline gives CDR1 SGDLS, CDR2 YYNGEE. CDR3 nucleotides: TGTGCCAGCAGCGTAGGAGAGGGACTAGCGGGAACCTACGAGCAGTACTTC. This translates into CASSVGEGLAGTYEQYF.

The V and J genes are TRBV7-9 and TRBJ2-3, with D possibly matching TRBD2 (5 bases). Trimming pared 3 bases from V and 2 bases from J, leaving 18 bases between. CDR3 length equals 17 residues. The V gene's germline CDR1 is SEHNR and CDR2 FQNEAQ (reference sequence). CDR3: CASSFGIGRRDTDTQYF. As DNA, the CDR3 is TGTGCCAGCAGCTTCGGGATTGGACGTCGCGACACAGATACGCAGTATTTT.

The chain employs TRBV10-3 and TRBJ2-7, with D perhaps being TRBD1 or TRBD2 (6 bases each). Germline-derived CDR1 and CDR2 are ENHRY and SYGVKD. Trimming took off 4 bases at V and 6 bases at J, with 19 bases between the two ends. This CDR3 comprises 15 residues. CDR3: CAISARGRFSGEQYF. The CDR3, as DNA: TGTGCCATCAGTGCCCGGGGGCGCTTCTCCGGCGAGCAGTACTTC.

The V gene is TRBV7-3, the J gene TRBJ2-4; maybe TRBD1 (7 bases). This CDR3 has 18 amino acids. Germline V lookup: CDR1 SGHTA, CDR2 FQGTGA. Trimming left V 5 bases short and J 1 base short, with 21 bases between. CDR3 bases: TGTGCCAGCAGCCTGGGGTCAGGAGGGGGCTTTGCCAAAAACATTCAGTACTTC. This gives the protein CASSLGSGGGFAKNIQYF.

The V and J genes are TRBV3-1 (or the pseudogene TRBV3-2) and TRBJ2-2; 9 positions match TRBD2. V lost 2 bases, J lost 2 bases, and 12 bases stayed unmatched. This CDR3 contains 19 residues. Germline CDR1 reads LGHDT; CDR2 reads YNNKEL (reference sequence). Here the CDR3 reads CASSQTILRSGRNTGELFF. CDR3 in DNA: TGTGCCAGCAGCCAAACGATCCTCCGTAGCGGGAGAAACACCGGGGAGCTGTTTTTT.

The V call is TRBV10-3, the J call TRBJ1-2, with 10 bases fitting TRBD1. The V and J ends lost 7 bases and 4 bases, in that order; junction bases with no gene match: 9. CDR3 length: 15 residues. The germline CDR1 and CDR2 sequences are ENHRY and SYGVKD. CDR3 DNA: TGTGCCATCAACAAGGGAGGGGACAGGGGCTATGGCTACACCTTC. Its translation is CAINKGGDRGYGYTF.

J is TRBJ1-4 and V is TRBV4-1, with a tentative D call TRBD1 (5 bases). The CDR3 consists of 17 residues. The germline V gene has CDR1 MGHRA and CDR2 YSYEKL. The V end was cut by 3 bases, the J end by 7 bases, with 21 bases between. CDR3 bases: TGCGCCAGCAGCCAGGCCCAAGACAGTCCCGGGGGTGAAAAACTGTTTTTT. Translating gives CASSQAQDSPGGEKLFF.

The rearrangement uses TRBV28 and TRBJ1-2; unclear D gene. In germline, CDR1 is MDHEN, CDR2 SYDVKM. CDR3 length: 15 residues. V lost 3 bases and J 4 bases, leaving 15 bases between the germline ends. CDR3 protein: CASSLGSSRPYGYTF. CDR3 sequence (DNA): TGTGCCAGCAGTTTGGGGAGTAGTAGGCCCTATGGCTACACCTTC.

The rearrangement uses TRBV6-2 or TRBV6-3 and TRBJ2-2, with TRBD2 matching over 9 bases. This CDR3 is 19 amino acids long. Per the germline V gene, CDR1 is MNHEY and CDR2 is SVGEGT. The V segment lost 0 bases and the J segment 3 bases; nucleotides outside the gene matches: 11. CDR3 DNA sequence: TGTGCCAGCAGTTACTCTCCTAGCGGGACCACCCTCGACACCGGGGAGCTGTTTTTT. Amino acid sequence: CASSYSPSGTTLDTGELFF.

This sequence joins TRBV28 and TRBJ1-1; no definite D call. The CDR3 spans 14 residues. Per the germline V gene, CDR1 is MDHEN and CDR2 is SYDVKM. V dropped 3 bases and J dropped 10 bases, with 18 bases sitting between them. The CDR3, as DNA: TGTGCCAGCAGTTTCGAAGGGATAAGGTTTGGAGCTTTCTTT. Translated: CASSFEGIRFGAFF.

The gene calls are TRBV19 and TRBJ2-2, with TRBD1 as a possible D gene (5 bases). Germline CDR1 and CDR2: LNHDA and SQIVND (reference sequence). Trimming pared 7 bases from V and 3 bases from J, leaving 9 bases between. The CDR3 has 13 amino acids. This chain's CDR3 is CASTDKDTGELFF. The CDR3 region has the DNA TGTGCCAGTACGGACAAGGACACCGGGGAGCTGTTTTTT.

The rearrangement links TRBV7-9 to TRBJ2-5, with D perhaps assigned TRBD1 or TRBD2 (6 bases each). The CDR3 length is 16 residues. Looked up from germline, CDR1 is SEHNR and CDR2 is FQNEAQ (reference sequence). Trimming cost V 4 bases and J 4 bases, with 19 bases left between them. As DNA, the CDR3 is TGTGCCAGCAGCTCCCTCCCGGGGGCGTATGGAGAGACCCAGTACTTC. Its protein is CASSSLPGAYGETQYF. Full variable domain (remainder filled in from reference TRBV7-9 and TRBJ2-5): DTGVSQNPRHKITKRGQNVTFRCDPISEHNRLYWYRQTLGQGPEFLTYFQNEAQLEKSRLLSDRFSAERPKGSFSTLEIQRTEQGDSAMYLCASSSLPGAYGETQYFGPGTRLLVL.

The rearrangement joins TRBV19 to TRBJ2-7; 13 bases are a match to TRBD2. V shed 1 base and J 6 bases; nucleotides not matched to a gene: 6. CDR3 length: 16 amino acids. CDR1 LNHDA and CDR2 SQIVND come from the germline V gene (reference sequence). Written as DNA, the CDR3 is TGTGCCAGTAGTATAGGGGGACTAGCGGGACCCAGCGAGCAGTACTTC. Protein product: CASSIGGLAGPSEQYF.

The chain carries TRBV5-5 and TRBJ2-7; 8 bases agree with TRBD2. The V gene end was trimmed by 2 bases and the J gene end by 7 bases; junction bases not matched to a gene: 5. The germline V gene encodes CDR1 SGHKS and CDR2 YYEKEE (reference sequence). This CDR3 contains 13 residues. CDR3: CASSLAGVREQYF. CDR3 sequence (DNA): TGTGCCAGCAGCTTAGCGGGAGTAAGGGAGCAGTACTTC. The full variable domain, in which reference TRBV5-5 and TRBJ2-7 provide the parts outside the CDR3, is DAGVTQSPTHLIKTRGQQVTLRCSPISGHKSVSWYQQVLGQGPQFIFQYYEKEERGRGNFPDRFSARQFPNYSSELNVNALLLGDSALYLCASSLAGVREQYFGPGTRLTVT.

V and J are TRBV15 and TRBJ2-1, with TRBD1 as a possible D gene (5 bases). Trimming cost V 5 bases and J 7 bases, with 15 bases left between them. The germline gives CDR1 LNHNV, CDR2 YYDKDF (reference sequence). The CDR3 has 14 amino acids. Here the CDR3 reads CATSHTAGRNEQFF. CDR3 nucleotides: TGTGCCACCAGCCACACGGCAGGGCGGAATGAGCAGTTCTTC.

The chain couples TRBV3-1 (or the pseudogene TRBV3-2) to TRBJ1-2; TRBD1 matches at 7 bases. This CDR3 contains 13 residues. The junction had 7 bases not matched to a gene; V was cut back by 4 bases and J by 8 bases. Germline values: CDR1 LGHDT, CDR2 YNNKEL (reference sequence). CDR3 coding DNA: TGTGCCAGCAGCCCGTCCCAAGGGGGCGGCTACACCTTC. Its translation is CASSPSQGGGYTF.

This chain links TRBV15 with TRBJ2-4; the D is unclear. The CDR3 contains 15 residues. CDR1 and CDR2 (germline): LNHNV, YYDKDF (reference sequence). The V gene lost 4 bases and the J gene lost 0 bases, with 10 bases spanning the gap. CDR3 amino acids: CATSTVGSAKNIQYF. The CDR3 bases are TGTGCCACCAGCACTGTCGGGTCAGCCAAAAACATTCAGTACTTC.

This clone was picked up one time. The chain has TRBV6-6 and TRBJ1-3; 7 bases map to TRBD1. V shed 6 bases and J 2 bases; nucleotides not matched to a gene: 4. Looked up from germline, CDR1 is MNHNY and CDR2 is SVGAGI (reference sequence). CDR3 length: 14 residues. CDR3 in DNA: TGTGCCAGCAGAGATCAGGGGGCTGGAAACACCATATATTTT. Translating gives CASRDQGAGNTIYF.

The chain couples TRBV19 to TRBJ1-5; D may be TRBD1 (5 bases). V lost 3 bases to trimming and J lost 3 bases, with 18 bases between them. This CDR3 is 17 amino acids long. Germline CDR1 reads LNHDA; CDR2 reads SQIVND (reference sequence). DNA of the CDR3: TGTGCCAGTAGTATGAGGCAGGGCCTTGAATACAATCAGCCCCAGCATTTT. Translated: CASSMRQGLEYNQPQHF.

The table lists this clone with a count of one. CDR3 in amino acids: CASGQTLDWTQYF. The DNA of the CDR3 is TGTGCCAGTGGACAGACCCTTGATTGGACCCAGTACTTC. V is TRBV28 and J is TRBJ2-5; D may be TRBD1 (6 bases). The CDR3 has 13 residues. V gave up 9 bases and J gave up 7 bases, with 18 bases separating them. The germline gives CDR1 MDHEN, CDR2 SYDVKM.

This sequence joins TRBV7-9 and TRBJ2-2; tentatively, D is TRBD2 (7 bases). The CDR3 totals 17 residues. CDR1 SEHNR and CDR2 FQNEAQ come from the germline V gene (reference sequence). Trimming removed 8 bases at V and 0 bases at J, with 19 bases between. CDR3 DNA: TGTGCCAGCTACGGGGGGCCTGGCTACTCGAACACCGGGGAGCTGTTTTTT. The encoded protein is CASYGGPGYSNTGELFF.